The 22 T cell receptor beta chains presented below share a single source sample, sequenced in a study of T cell responses to AZD1222 COVID-19 vaccine. Method: immunoSEQ multiplex PCR; TCRdb's copy keeps in-frame clones and lacks some. The sample has about 140,000 clones, roughly 90% seen once. This specimen consisted of peripheral blood, obtained on day 0 of AZD1222 vaccination. The origin of the receptors is an adult in good health.

The chain employs TRBV28 and TRBJ1-3; 7 positions agree with TRBD1. V trimming: 6 bases; J trimming: 0 bases; junction bases outside the gene matches: 8. CDR3 length: 16 residues. The V gene's germline CDR1 is MDHEN and CDR2 SYDVKM. As DNA, the CDR3 is TGTGCCAGCAGGCGGGACAGATTATTCTCTGGAAACACCATATATTTT. Its protein is CASRRDRLFSGNTIYF.

The chain uses TRBV4-1 and TRBJ1-2; 10 nucleotides line up with TRBD1. The CDR3 is made up of 15 amino acids. Germline trimming cut 3 bases from V and 5 bases from J; bases unmatched to any gene: 6. Germline CDR1 is MGHRA and CDR2 is YSYEKL. This CDR3 is CASSQRGTGEYGYTF. CDR3 coding DNA: TGCGCCAGCAGCCAGAGGGGGACAGGGGAATATGGCTACACCTTC.

This rearrangement joins TRBV3-1 (or the pseudogene TRBV3-2) to TRBJ1-1; D is unclear. Germline values: CDR1 LGHDT, CDR2 YNNKEL (reference sequence). The germline V and J ends were trimmed by 4 bases and 1 base, with 1 base remaining between them. This CDR3 spans 11 amino acids. CDR3: CASSRNTEAFF. The CDR3 DNA follows: TGTGCCAGCAGCCGGAACACTGAAGCTTTCTTT.

Only one count was recorded for this clone. V and J are TRBV3-1 (or the pseudogene TRBV3-2) and TRBJ1-2, with 11 positions matching TRBD1. Trimming took 0 bases from V and 9 from J; bases not matched to a gene: 12. The CDR3 runs to 17 residues. Per germline, CDR1 LGHDT and CDR2 YNNKEL (reference sequence). The CDR3 is CASSQDYRTGGLGSYTF. Written as DNA, the CDR3 is TGTGCCAGCAGCCAAGATTATCGGACAGGGGGCTTGGGTAGCTACACCTTC.

The chain couples TRBV11-2 to TRBJ2-7, with 10 bases lining up with TRBD1. Germline V CDR1 and CDR2: SGHAT, FQNNGV. Unmatched junction bases numbered 7, after V lost 5 bases and J lost 3 bases. The CDR3 extends over 15 amino acids. The CDR3 nucleotides are TGTGCCAGCAGCCTAAGGACAGGGGGAGGCTACGAGCAGTACTTC. It yields the protein CASSLRTGGGYEQYF. The full variable domain, its missing parts supplied by reference TRBV11-2 and TRBJ2-7, is EAGVAQSPRYKIIEKRQSVAFWCNPISGHATLYWYQQILGQGPKLLIQFQNNGVVDDSQLPKDRFSAERLKGVDSTLKIQPAKLEDSAVYLCASSLRTGGGYEQYFGPGTRLTVT.

This clone was seen once. The chain combines TRBV28 with TRBJ2-7, with no clear D. Per the germline V gene, CDR1 is MDHEN and CDR2 is SYDVKM. Trimming removed 0 bases from V and 2 bases from J, with 11 bases in between. The CDR3 runs to 15 residues. The DNA for the CDR3 is TGTGCCAGCAGTTTATGGGGCAGAGCAACCTACGAGCAGTACTTC. The encoded protein is CASSLWGRATYEQYF.

This chain links TRBV7-2 with TRBJ1-6, with D hard to call. CDR3 length: 14 amino acids. The ends were cut back, 1 base at V and 5 bases at J, with 6 bases in the middle. Germline lookup yields CDR1 SGHTA and CDR2 FQGNSA. The CDR3: CASSLGSHNSPLHF. The CDR3 nucleotides are TGTGCCAGCAGCTTAGGATCCCATAATTCACCCCTCCACTTT.

CDR3 DNA sequence: TGTGCCAGCAGCTCACAGGGCTATGAGCAGTTCTTC. This encodes CASSSQGYEQFF. V is TRBV7-9 and J is TRBJ2-1, with a tentative D call TRBD1 (6 bases). V lost 4 bases and J lost 8, with 9 bases in between. The germline V gene encodes CDR1 SEHNR and CDR2 FQNEAQ (reference sequence). The CDR3 extends over 12 amino acids.

This chain connects TRBV27 to TRBJ2-7, with D maybe TRBD1 (5 bases). The germline V gene has CDR1 MNHEY and CDR2 SMNVEV (reference sequence). The length of the CDR3 is 13 residues. Trimming shortened V by 6 bases and J by 0 bases, and 9 bases separated the two germline ends. Here the CDR3 DNA reads TGTGCCAGCAGGCGACAGTACTCCTACGAGCAGTACTTC. This translates into CASRRQYSYEQYF.

The V and J genes are TRBV5-3 and TRBJ1-2; tentatively, D is TRBD1 (6 bases). TRBV5-3 is annotated as an ORF whose role is uncertain. V lost 2 bases and J lost 6, with 17 bases in between. This CDR3 is built from 15 residues. The CDR3 DNA follows: TGTGCCAGAAGCTTTTCCGGGACAAAGTGGGATGGCTACACCTTC. Amino acid sequence: CARSFSGTKWDGYTF.

The chain is built from TRBV5-1 and TRBJ2-5; D perhaps matches TRBD2 (5 bases). The V and J ends lost 0 bases and 2 bases respectively, with 14 bases between them. CDR3 length equals 16 residues. The V gene's germline CDR1 is SGHRS and CDR2 YFSETQ. The CDR3 here is CASSLGLGGRQETQYF. The DNA of the CDR3 is TGCGCCAGCAGCTTGGGTCTAGGAGGTAGACAAGAGACCCAGTACTTC.

The chain uses TRBV7-2 and TRBJ2-5, with D unclear. Germline CDR1 is SGHTA and CDR2 is FQGNSA. This CDR3 has 13 amino acids. Deletions cut 1 base from V and 4 bases from J, with 7 bases between. This CDR3 reads CASSLVNLETQYF. The CDR3 bases are TGTGCCAGCAGCTTAGTCAACCTAGAGACCCAGTACTTC.

This clone has a handful of counts. The V and J genes are TRBV7-2 and TRBJ2-7, with D possibly called TRBD1 or TRBD2 (5 bases each). Germline CDR1 and CDR2: SGHTA and FQGNSA. The V end lost 5 bases, the J end lost 2 bases, and 16 bases lay between the germline ends. This CDR3 spans 15 amino acids. The CDR3 here is CASSQLSLGAYEQYF. CDR3 bases: TGTGCCAGCAGCCAATTATCCCTGGGGGCCTACGAGCAGTACTTC.

This clone was picked up a small number of times. V usage is TRBV7-2 and J usage is TRBJ1-2; 8 bases are a match to TRBD1. The CDR3 is made up of 15 amino acids. CDR1 and CDR2 from the germline V gene are SGHTA and FQGNSA. V shed 2 bases, J shed 2 bases, and the junction held 4 bases outside the gene matches. This chain's CDR3 is CASSLWTGQNYGYTF. CDR3 DNA: TGTGCCAGCAGCTTATGGACAGGGCAGAACTATGGCTACACCTTC.

J is TRBJ1-2 and V is TRBV7-9; D is possibly TRBD1 (5 bases). The germline gives CDR1 SEHNR, CDR2 FQNEAQ (reference sequence). This CDR3 is built from 15 residues. Trimming stripped 5 bases from V and 4 bases from J, with 17 bases between. The CDR3 loop reads CASSLRGADLYGYTF. For the CDR3, the DNA is TGTGCCAGCAGCCTAAGGGGTGCGGATCTCTATGGCTACACCTTC.

This chain uses TRBV19 with TRBJ2-1, with 10 bases lining up with TRBD2. The ends lost 4 bases at V and 4 bases at J; junction bases unmatched: 16. CDR3 length: 19 amino acids. Germline V CDR1 and CDR2: LNHDA, SQIVND (reference sequence). The CDR3 here is CASSTHSAGGIGGYNEQFF. CDR3 in DNA: TGTGCCAGTAGTACTCACTCAGCGGGAGGGATCGGAGGGTACAATGAGCAGTTCTTC.

V and J are TRBV7-9 and TRBJ2-7; 7 bases line up with TRBD1. After removal of 3 bases from V and 2 bases from J, the junction contained 1 base not matched to a gene. Germline V gives CDR1 SEHNR, CDR2 FQNEAQ (reference sequence). The CDR3 has 13 residues. CDR3 DNA: TGTGCCAGCAGCTTGGACAGGACCTACGAGCAGTACTTC. It yields the protein CASSLDRTYEQYF.

This chain uses TRBV30 with TRBJ1-6; 7 nucleotides line up with TRBD1. The CDR3 has 13 amino acids. The V segment lost 3 bases and the J segment 8 bases; nucleotides outside the gene matches: 4. CDR1 GTSNPN and CDR2 SVGIG come from the germline V gene (reference sequence). CDR3 coding DNA: TGTGCCTGGAGCGGGACAGATCATTCACCCCTCCACTTT. This encodes CAWSGTDHSPLHF.

This clone occurred a few times. CDR3 residues: CASSAQVMAEAFF. The DNA of the CDR3 is TGTGCCAGCAGTGCTCAGGTCATGGCTGAAGCTTTCTTT. The rearrangement links TRBV6-2 or TRBV6-3 to TRBJ1-1; D not resolved. The CDR3 spans 13 residues. The germline CDR1 and CDR2 sequences are MNHEY and SVGEGT. Deletions cut 5 bases from V and 6 bases from J, with 13 bases between.

The chain couples TRBV6-1 to TRBJ2-1; 10 nucleotides match TRBD2. The junction had 17 bases not matched to a gene; V was cut back by 4 bases and J by 5 bases. Germline values: CDR1 MNHNS, CDR2 SASEGT. The CDR3 loop spans 19 amino acids. The CDR3 sequence is CASSVWRGIGLAEDNEQFF. The CDR3 coding sequence is TGTGCCAGCAGTGTATGGAGGGGAATAGGACTAGCGGAGGACAATGAGCAGTTCTTC.

This chain uses TRBV29-1 with TRBJ2-4; 7 positions agree with TRBD2. The CDR3 loop spans 15 amino acids. Germline V gives CDR1 SQVTM, CDR2 ANQGSEA. J lost 2 bases, V lost 6 bases, and 10 bases had no gene match. The CDR3 spells CSVEDWGGSKNIQYF. The DNA for the CDR3 is TGCAGCGTCGAGGACTGGGGAGGGTCCAAAAACATTCAGTACTTC.

The chain carries TRBV9 and TRBJ1-3; D remains ambiguous. The V gene lost 5 bases and the J gene lost 0 bases, with 12 bases spanning the gap. The germline gives CDR1 SGDLS, CDR2 YYNGEE. CDR3 length: 15 residues. CDR3 DNA: TGTGCCAGCAGTACGCTGGAGGGCTCTGGAAACACCATATATTTT. This encodes CASSTLEGSGNTIYF.